This TCR beta chain emerged from a study of T cell repertoires in cytomegalovirus infection. Overall study: Matching HLA type, along with CMV infection, was indicated by public TCR beta signatures.

TCRdb ran MiXCR on the reads and lists one entry per CDR3 protein. Among 560,000 or so distinct CDR3 sequences listed, 16% were seen once. Germline V gene data show CDR1 as LNHDA and CDR2 as SQIVND (reference sequence). V was shortened by 5 bases and J by 0 bases, with 28 bases between the two germline ends. CDR3 size: 20 residues. This receptor was taken from a human donor in good health (CMV status not recorded). Some clones in this sample may be carry-over from other donors' samples. The sample was CD8+ T cells from PBMCs. The chain links TRBV19 to TRBJ1-2; D is perhaps TRBD1 (5 bases). The CDR3, as DNA: TGTGCCAGTAGTTCCGATCAATTTCGTGGGGGTCGTCGAACTAACTATGGCTACACCTTC. Protein product: CASSSDQFRGGRRTNYGYTF.